These 2 T cell receptor beta chains came from one sample sequenced in a study of T-cell memory formation after mild COVID-19. TCRdb reprocessed the 5' RACE reads with MiXCR, giving one entry per CDR3 protein. The sample carries hundreds of thousands of distinct CDR3 sequences, roughly a quarter recorded once. The sequenced sample consisted of PBMCs or a T cell subset sorted from them (not recorded which). The receptors come from an adult woman who had mild COVID-19 (a few samples of this study predate the infection). Cell type and time point are not known.

This clonotype has a handful of counts. The J gene is TRBJ2-5, the V gene TRBV5-1, with TRBD1 matching over 7 bases. The germline V gene encodes CDR1 SGHRS and CDR2 YFSETQ. The CDR3 is made up of 15 amino acids. After removal of 4 bases from V and 2 bases from J, the junction contained 8 bases not matched to a gene. CDR3: CASSPGTEIQETQYF. In DNA form, the CDR3 reads TGCGCCAGCAGCCCGGGGACAGAGATTCAAGAGACCCAGTACTTC. The variable domain in full, completed from reference TRBV5-1 and TRBJ2-5, reads KAGVTQTPRYLIKTRGQQVTLSCSPISGHRSVSWYQQTPGQGLQFLFEYFSETQRNKGNFPGRFSGRQFSNSRSEMNVSTLELGDSALYLCASSPGTEIQETQYFGPGTRLLVL.

This chain connects TRBV5-1 to TRBJ2-2; 7 bases line up with TRBD1. The CDR3 extends over 18 amino acids. Germline V gene data show CDR1 as SGHRS and CDR2 as YFSETQ. V dropped 0 bases and J dropped 6; count of bases not matched to a gene: 14. CDR3 nucleotide sequence: TGCGCCAGCAGCTTGGGGGACAGAGGCGCGTCGGGACCCGGGGAGCTGTTTTTT. Its translation is CASSLGDRGASGPGELFF.